The T cell receptor beta chain described here comes from a study of shared clonotypes between healthy human individuals. Points from the study as a whole: Larger estimated richness was generally seen in naive subsets than in memory subsets.

Germline V gene lookup returns CDR1 SGDLS and CDR2 YYNGEE. V lost 0 bases, J lost 0 bases, and 2 bases stayed unmatched. The CDR3 is 15 amino acids. A note on this clone: The antigen is unknown.

The method was immunoSEQ multiplex PCR; TCRdb's version includes in-frame clones alone and lacks a portion of them. The profile shows about 2.3 million clones, 80% to 95% of them singletons. Source material: naive CD4+ T cells from PBMCs. Described subset: CD45RA+ positively selected. The chain uses TRBV9 and TRBJ2-7; 8 nucleotides match TRBD1. This sequence originates from a man aged 18-30 years in good health. Some clones in this sample may be carry-over from other donors' samples. This CDR3 is CASSVGDRHSYEQYF. Written as DNA, the CDR3 is TGTGCCAGCAGCGTAGGGGACAGGCACTCCTACGAGCAGTACTTC. Looking up the rest from reference TRBV9 and TRBJ2-7 gives the full variable domain: DSGVTQTPKHLITATGQRVTLRCSPRSGDLSVYWYQQSLDQGLQFLIQYYNGEERAKGNILERFSAQQFPDLHSELNLSSLELGDSALYFCASSVGDRHSYEQYFGPGTRLTVT.